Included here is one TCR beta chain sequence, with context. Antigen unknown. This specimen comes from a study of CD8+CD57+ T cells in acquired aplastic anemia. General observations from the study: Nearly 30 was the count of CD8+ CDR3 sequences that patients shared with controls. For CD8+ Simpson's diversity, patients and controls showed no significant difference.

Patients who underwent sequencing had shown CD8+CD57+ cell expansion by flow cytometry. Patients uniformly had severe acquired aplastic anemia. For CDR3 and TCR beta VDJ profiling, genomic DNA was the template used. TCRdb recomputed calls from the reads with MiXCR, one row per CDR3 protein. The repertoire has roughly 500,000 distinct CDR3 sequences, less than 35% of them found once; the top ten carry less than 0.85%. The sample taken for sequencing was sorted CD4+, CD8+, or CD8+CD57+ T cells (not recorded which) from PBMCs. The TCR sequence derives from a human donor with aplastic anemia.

The CDR3 loop is CSAKAGHLNTEAFF. The CDR3 DNA reads TGCAGTGCAAAAGCCGGACACCTGAACACTGAAGCTTTCTTT. V is TRBV20-1 and J is TRBJ1-1; D might be TRBD1 (5 bases). Between the trimmed V and J ends, which lost 6 bases and 0 bases, there was a span of 14 bases. This CDR3 region has 14 residues. Germline loops: CDR1 DFQATT, CDR2 SNEGSKA (reference sequence).